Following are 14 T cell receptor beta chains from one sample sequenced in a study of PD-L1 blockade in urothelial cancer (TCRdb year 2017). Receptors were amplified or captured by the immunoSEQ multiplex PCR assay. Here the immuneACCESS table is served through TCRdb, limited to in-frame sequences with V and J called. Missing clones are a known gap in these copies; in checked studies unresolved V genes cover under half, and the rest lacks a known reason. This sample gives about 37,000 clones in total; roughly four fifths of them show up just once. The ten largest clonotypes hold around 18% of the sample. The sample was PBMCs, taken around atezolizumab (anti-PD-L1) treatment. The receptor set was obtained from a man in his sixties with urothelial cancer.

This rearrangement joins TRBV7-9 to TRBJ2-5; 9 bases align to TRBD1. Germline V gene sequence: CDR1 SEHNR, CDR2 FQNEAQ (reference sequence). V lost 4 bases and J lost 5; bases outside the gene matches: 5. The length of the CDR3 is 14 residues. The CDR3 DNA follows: TGTGCCAGCAGCTCTGACAGGGGGGGGGAGACCCAGTACTTC. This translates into CASSSDRGGETQYF.

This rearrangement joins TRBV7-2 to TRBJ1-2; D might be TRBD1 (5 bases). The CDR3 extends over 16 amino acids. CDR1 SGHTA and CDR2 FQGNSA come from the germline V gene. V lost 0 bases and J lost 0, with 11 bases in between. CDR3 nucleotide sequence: TGTGCCAGCAGCTTAGCGGGGACTGCAGCTAACTATGGCTACACCTTC. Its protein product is CASSLAGTAANYGYTF. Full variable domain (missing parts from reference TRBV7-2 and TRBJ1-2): GAGVSQSPSNKVTEKGKDVELRCDPISGHTALYWYRQSLGQGLEFLIYFQGNSAPDKSGLPSDRFSAERTGGSVSTLTIQRTQQEDSAVYLCASSLAGTAANYGYTFGSGTRLTVV.

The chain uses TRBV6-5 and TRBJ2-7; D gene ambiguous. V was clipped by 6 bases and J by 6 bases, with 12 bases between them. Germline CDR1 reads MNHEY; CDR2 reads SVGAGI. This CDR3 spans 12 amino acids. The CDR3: CASSFLAAEQYF. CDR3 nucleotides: TGTGCCAGCAGCTTCCTGGCGGCCGAGCAGTACTTC.

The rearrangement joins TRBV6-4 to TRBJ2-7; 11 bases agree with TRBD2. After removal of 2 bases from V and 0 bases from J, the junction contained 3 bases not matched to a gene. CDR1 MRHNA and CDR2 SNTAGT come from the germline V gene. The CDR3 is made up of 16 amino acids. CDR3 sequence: CASSDLSGGVSYEQYF. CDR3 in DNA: TGTGCCAGCAGTGACCTTAGCGGGGGGGTCTCCTACGAGCAGTACTTC.

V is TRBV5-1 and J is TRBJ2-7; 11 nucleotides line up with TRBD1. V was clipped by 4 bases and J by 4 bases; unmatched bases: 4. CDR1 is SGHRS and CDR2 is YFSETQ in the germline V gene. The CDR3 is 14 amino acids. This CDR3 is CASSPGTGGYEQYF. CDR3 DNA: TGCGCCAGCAGCCCCGGGACAGGGGGATACGAGCAGTACTTC.

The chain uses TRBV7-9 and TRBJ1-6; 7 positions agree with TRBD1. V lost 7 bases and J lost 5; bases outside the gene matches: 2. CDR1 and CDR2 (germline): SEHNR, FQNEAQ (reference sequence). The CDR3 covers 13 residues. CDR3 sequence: CASKTGDNSPLHF. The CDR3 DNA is TGTGCCAGCAAAACAGGGGATAATTCACCCCTCCACTTT.

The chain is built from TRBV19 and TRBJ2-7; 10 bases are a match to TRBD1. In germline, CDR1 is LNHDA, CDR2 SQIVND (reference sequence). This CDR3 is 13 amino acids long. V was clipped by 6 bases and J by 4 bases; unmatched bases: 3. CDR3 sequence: CASSWDRGYEQYF. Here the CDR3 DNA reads TGTGCCAGTAGCTGGGACAGGGGTTACGAGCAGTACTTC.

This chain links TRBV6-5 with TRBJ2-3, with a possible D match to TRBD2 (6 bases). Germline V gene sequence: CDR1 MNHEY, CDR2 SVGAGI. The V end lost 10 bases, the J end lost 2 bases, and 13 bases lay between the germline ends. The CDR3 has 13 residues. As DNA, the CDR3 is TGTGCCATCTCCGGGGGACCCACAGATACGCAGTATTTT. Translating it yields CAISGGPTDTQYF.

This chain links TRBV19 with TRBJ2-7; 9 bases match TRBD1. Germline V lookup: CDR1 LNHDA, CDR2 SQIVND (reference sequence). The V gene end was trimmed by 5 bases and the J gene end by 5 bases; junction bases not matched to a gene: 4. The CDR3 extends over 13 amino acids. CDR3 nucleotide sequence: TGTGCCAGTAGTCGTCGGGACAGGGACGAGCAGTACTTC. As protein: CASSRRDRDEQYF.

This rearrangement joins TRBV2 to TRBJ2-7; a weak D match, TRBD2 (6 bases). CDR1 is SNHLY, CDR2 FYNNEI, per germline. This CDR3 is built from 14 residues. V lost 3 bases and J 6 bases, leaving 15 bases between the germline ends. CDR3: CASSEEGMGSEQYF. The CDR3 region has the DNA TGTGCCAGCAGTGAGGAGGGAATGGGTTCCGAGCAGTACTTC. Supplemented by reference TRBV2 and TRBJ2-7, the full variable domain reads EPEVTQTPSHQVTQMGQEVILRCVPISNHLYFYWYRQILGQKVEFLVSFYNNEISEKSEIFDDQFSVERPDGSNFTLKIRSTKLEDSAMYFCASSEEGMGSEQYFGPGTRLTVT.

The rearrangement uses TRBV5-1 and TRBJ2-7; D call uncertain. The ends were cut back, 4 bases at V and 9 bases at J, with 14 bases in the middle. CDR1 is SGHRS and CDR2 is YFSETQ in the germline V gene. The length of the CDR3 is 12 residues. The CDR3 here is CASSEDDNRQYF. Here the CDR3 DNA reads TGCGCCAGCAGCGAAGACGACAATAGGCAGTACTTC.

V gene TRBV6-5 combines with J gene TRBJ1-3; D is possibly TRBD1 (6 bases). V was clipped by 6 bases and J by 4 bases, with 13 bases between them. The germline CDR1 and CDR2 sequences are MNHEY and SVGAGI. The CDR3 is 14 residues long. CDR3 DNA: TGTGCCAGCAGCCAGCACCAGGGGGGAAACACCATATATTTT. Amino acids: CASSQHQGGNTIYF.

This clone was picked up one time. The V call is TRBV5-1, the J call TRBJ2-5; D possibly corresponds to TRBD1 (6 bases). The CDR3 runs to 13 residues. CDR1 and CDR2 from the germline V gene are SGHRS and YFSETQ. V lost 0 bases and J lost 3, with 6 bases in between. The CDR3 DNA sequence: TGCGCCAGCAGCTTGGGACAGGAAGAGACCCAGTACTTC. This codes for CASSLGQEETQYF.

CDR3 nucleotide sequence: TGTGCCAGCAGCTTAGCGGGCGCCCGGGAGCCCCAGCATTTT. This gives the protein CASSLAGAREPQHF. J is TRBJ1-5 and V is TRBV5-6, with D unresolved. This CDR3 is built from 14 residues. Germline V gene sequence: CDR1 SGHDT, CDR2 YYEEEE. V lost 2 bases to trimming and J lost 8 bases, with 14 bases between them.